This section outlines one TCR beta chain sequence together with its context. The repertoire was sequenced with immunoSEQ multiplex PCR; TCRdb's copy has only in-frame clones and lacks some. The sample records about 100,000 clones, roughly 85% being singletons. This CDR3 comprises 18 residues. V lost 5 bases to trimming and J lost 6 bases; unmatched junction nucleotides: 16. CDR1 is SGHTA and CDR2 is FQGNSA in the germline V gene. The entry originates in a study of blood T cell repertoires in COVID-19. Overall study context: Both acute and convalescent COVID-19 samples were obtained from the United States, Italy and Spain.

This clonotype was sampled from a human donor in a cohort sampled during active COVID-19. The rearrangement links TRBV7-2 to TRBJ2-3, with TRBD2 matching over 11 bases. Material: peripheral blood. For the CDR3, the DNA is TGTGCCAGCAGCCCAGCTTGGCTAGCGGGGGGTAAAGCGGATACGCAGTATTTT. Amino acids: CASSPAWLAGGKADTQYF.